This T cell receptor beta chain is from a study of T cells in Graves' hyperthyroidism and ophthalmopathy. The CDR3 regions of TCR beta were amplified from RNA transcripts. Carried out on the TCR CDR3, a first-round RT-PCR used the HTBI primer set. MiXCR, applied by TCRdb to the multiplex PCR reads, yields one record per CDR3 protein. Here the sample spans under 450,000 distinct CDR3 sequences, roughly 14% being singletons. The authors took PBMCs from 9.5 to 10 ml fresh peripheral blood. CDR1 and CDR2 (germline): SGHTA, FQGTGA. V lost 5 bases and J lost 2, with 14 bases in between. CDR3 length equals 15 residues.

The TCR originated in a young woman with Graves' hyperthyroidism. The sequenced sample was blood. The gene calls are TRBV7-3 and TRBJ2-3; D possibly matches TRBD1 or TRBD2 (5 bases each). The CDR3: CASSPGRGPTDTQYF. The CDR3 bases are TGTGCCAGCAGCCCAGGCCGGGGCCCCACAGATACGCAGTATTTT.